Listed below are T cell receptor beta chains from one sample, sequenced in a study of blood T cell repertoires in COVID-19. Only in-frame clones appear in the TCRdb table, and some are missing; sequencing was by immunoSEQ multiplex PCR. This table holds over 200,000 clones, 80% to 90% found once. The sample comprised PBMCs or T cells enriched from blood (not recorded which). These receptors all stem from a middle-aged man who had recovered from COVID-19. CDR3s include the opening cysteine and the closing phenylalanine or tryptophan. Fields, in order: D gene, V gene, J gene, clone size, CDR3 protein, CDR3 DNA. A D gene is named only where the DNA matches it firmly. Part of the rows lack a size; the others show once, few, many or a class for expanded clones.

d_call: NA; v_call: TRBV18; j_call: TRBJ1-5; clone_size: NA; cdr3_aa: CASSPVGGLQPQHF; cdr3_nt: TGTGCCAGCTCACCTGTGGGGGGGTTACAGCCCCAGCATTTT
d_call: NA; v_call: TRBV21-1; j_call: TRBJ1-2; clone_size: NA; cdr3_aa: CASYYALVYGYTF; cdr3_nt: TGTGCCAGCTACTATGCCTTAGTCTATGGCTACACCTTC
d_call: NA; v_call: TRBV14; j_call: TRBJ2-7; clone_size: NA; cdr3_aa: CASSQGVGQGYEQYF; cdr3_nt: TGTGCCAGCAGCCAAGGGGTCGGGCAGGGCTACGAGCAGTACTTC
d_call: NA; v_call: TRBV27; j_call: TRBJ1-5; clone_size: NA; cdr3_aa: CASSLRSNQPQHF; cdr3_nt: TGTGCCAGCAGTTTACGTAGCAATCAGCCCCAGCATTTT
d_call: NA; v_call: TRBV13; j_call: TRBJ2-7; clone_size: few; cdr3_aa: CASSLAGYGGGFEQYF; cdr3_nt: TGTGCCAGCAGCTTAGCGGGGTACGGCGGAGGATTTGAGCAGTACTTC
d_call: NA; v_call: TRBV18; j_call: TRBJ2-5; clone_size: NA; cdr3_aa: CASSPLGQETQYF; cdr3_nt: TGTGCCAGCTCACCTCTAGGACAAGAGACCCAGTACTTC
d_call: NA; v_call: TRBV19; j_call: TRBJ2-7; clone_size: NA; cdr3_aa: CASSVQGSYEQYF; cdr3_nt: TGTGCCAGTAGTGTCCAGGGTTCCTACGAGCAGTACTTC
d_call: NA; v_call: TRBV4-1; j_call: TRBJ2-5; clone_size: NA; cdr3_aa: CASSQDTSAGGYQETQYF; cdr3_nt: TGCGCCAGCAGCCAAGATACATCGGCAGGGGGGTACCAAGAGACCCAGTACTTC
d_call: NA; v_call: TRBV29-1; j_call: TRBJ1-3; clone_size: NA; cdr3_aa: CSVVPVYSGNTIYF; cdr3_nt: TGCAGCGTTGTGCCGGTCTACTCTGGAAACACCATATATTTT
d_call: NA; v_call: TRBV5-4; j_call: TRBJ2-1; clone_size: once; cdr3_aa: CASSSGGGGPNEQFF; cdr3_nt: TGTGCCAGCAGCTCAGGAGGGGGGGGGCCTAATGAGCAGTTCTTC
d_call: NA; v_call: TRBV2; j_call: TRBJ2-7; clone_size: NA; cdr3_aa: CATSTRGIGYAEQYF; cdr3_nt: TGTGCCACCTCAACCAGGGGTATAGGCTACGCCGAGCAGTACTTC
d_call: TRBD2; v_call: TRBV11-2; j_call: TRBJ2-1; clone_size: NA; cdr3_aa: CASSFAGGSHNEQFF; cdr3_nt: TGTGCCAGCAGCTTTGCGGGCGGGAGTCACAATGAGCAGTTCTTC
d_call: TRBD2; v_call: TRBV2; j_call: TRBJ2-3; clone_size: NA; cdr3_aa: CASSVRRGDTDTQYF; cdr3_nt: TGTGCCAGCAGTGTCAGGCGGGGGGACACAGATACGCAGTATTTT
d_call: TRBD1; v_call: TRBV6-6; j_call: TRBJ2-2; clone_size: few; cdr3_aa: CASSSVPRIDRANTGELFF; cdr3_nt: TGTGCCAGCAGCTCCGTCCCACGAATAGACAGGGCGAACACCGGGGAGCTGTTTTTT
d_call: TRBD2; v_call: TRBV30; j_call: TRBJ2-1; clone_size: NA; cdr3_aa: CAWSVPRTSGGASSYNEQFF; cdr3_nt: TGTGCCTGGAGTGTACCCCGGACTAGCGGGGGCGCTAGCTCCTACAATGAGCAGTTCTTC
d_call: TRBD1; v_call: TRBV5-8; j_call: TRBJ2-1; clone_size: NA; cdr3_aa: CASSPRTGGYHNEQFF; cdr3_nt: TGTGCCAGCAGCCCTAGGACAGGGGGCTACCACAATGAGCAGTTCTTC
d_call: NA; v_call: TRBV7-3; j_call: TRBJ1-2; clone_size: NA; cdr3_aa: CASSLNGGAGYTF; cdr3_nt: TGTGCCAGCAGCTTAAATGGGGGCGCAGGCTACACCTTC
d_call: NA; v_call: TRBV9; j_call: TRBJ1-1; clone_size: NA; cdr3_aa: CASSPSPGSMNTEAFF; cdr3_nt: TGTGCCAGCAGCCCCTCCCCAGGGTCGATGAACACTGAAGCTTTCTTT
d_call: NA; v_call: TRBV29-1; j_call: TRBJ2-7; clone_size: NA; cdr3_aa: CSVEVSTVYEQYF; cdr3_nt: TGCAGCGTTGAAGTTTCCACGGTCTACGAGCAGTACTTC
d_call: TRBD2; v_call: TRBV7-3; j_call: TRBJ2-1; clone_size: NA; cdr3_aa: CASSVSGRNEQFF; cdr3_nt: TGTGCCAGCAGCGTTAGCGGGCGTAATGAGCAGTTCTTC
d_call: TRBD1; v_call: TRBV6-5; j_call: TRBJ2-1; clone_size: NA; cdr3_aa: CASRDTGGAHNEQFF; cdr3_nt: TGTGCCAGCAGGGATACAGGGGGCGCCCACAATGAGCAGTTCTTC
d_call: TRBD1; v_call: TRBV4-2; j_call: TRBJ1-5; clone_size: NA; cdr3_aa: CASSHGTGHNQPQHF; cdr3_nt: TGTGCCAGCAGCCATGGGACAGGCCACAATCAGCCCCAGCATTTT